This TCR beta chain was sequenced during a study of blood T cell repertoires in COVID-19. In the study overall: From T cells, B-cell-depleted T cells, or PBMCs came the material, which was cDNA or gDNA.

This clone was recorded only once. How the authors handled the data: Reference gene primer amplification gave nucleated cell count estimates. The protocol was immunoSEQ multiplex PCR, while the TCRdb copy is restricted to in-frame clones and leaves out a portion. Clone size and the V and J calls come from that table; the DNA yielded D and trimming. The sample records around 130,000 clones, around 89% being singletons. The ends were cut back, 6 bases at V and 2 bases at J, with 17 bases in the middle. The CDR3 length is 15 residues. Germline CDR1 and CDR2: SGHDT and YYEEEE. The sample consisted of peripheral blood. This receptor was taken from a man between 65 and 85 years old with active COVID-19. This chain uses TRBV5-6 with TRBJ2-5; D might be TRBD2 (5 bases). The CDR3 region has the DNA TGTGCCAGCATCCTGTCGGGGAAGGGTCAAGAGACCCAGTACTTC. Translating it yields CASILSGKGQETQYF. Full variable domain (outside the CDR3, taken from reference TRBV5-6 and TRBJ2-5): DAGVTQSPTHLIKTRGQQVTLRCSPKSGHDTVSWYQQALGQGPQFIFQYYEEEERQRGNFPDRFSGHQFPNYSSELNVNALLLGDSALYLCASILSGKGQETQYFGPGTRLLVL.